This TCR beta chain comes out of a study of T cells after yellow fever vaccination. In TCRdb, the 5' RACE reads were re-called with MiXCR into one record per CDR3 protein. The sample consists of 300,000 or so distinct CDR3 sequences, 10% to 15% of them appearing once. Study-level findings and limits: Reappearance after the booster was observed for most primary-vaccination clones (about 96% CD4, less than 90% CD8).

This clonotype was observed a few times. As yet, its antigen is unknown. Material: CD4+ T cells sorted from PBMCs, obtained 45 days after the yellow fever booster vaccination. This TCR was sampled from a man aged 25-45 years who received the YFV17D yellow fever vaccine.

CDR3 DNA: TGTGCCAGCAGCCAAGATGTGGCTAGCGAAGGGAATGAGCAGTTCTTC. Translated, it gives CASSQDVASEGNEQFF. This sequence joins TRBV3-1 and TRBJ2-1; D may be TRBD2 (6 bases). The germline V gene has CDR1 LGHDT and CDR2 YNNKEL (reference sequence). Trimming pared 0 bases from V and 7 bases from J, leaving 16 bases between. CDR3 length: 16 residues.